This T cell receptor (beta chain) is drawn from a study of cytomegalovirus exposure and HLA in healthy donors (dated by TCRdb to between 2016 and 2019). Broadly, across the study: A later analysis indicated that the roughly 130 validation repertoires were generated on the platform also employed for the roughly 650 repertoires of the first cohort. High-throughput TCR immunosequencing, statistical association of individual TCRs with disease status, and machine learning were combined to predict cytomegalovirus infection status. The aim of the study was to test whether cataloging public T cell receptors could identify signatures of past pathogen exposure. Along with the roughly 670-subject first cohort, a separate validation cohort of more than 90 different subjects was used. The research as a whole found: The authors suggested that the approach could potentially be generalized to other disease states and immunological phenotypes. While some public TCRs were present in many individuals, most TCR sequences turned up only very rarely across donors. The study gave a list of some 150 TCR beta chains associated with cytomegalovirus. The validation cohort had no HLA typing available for a later analysis, so co-occurrence within that cohort was assessed over all 120 or so repertoires. A few of the identified cytomegalovirus-associated TCR beta chains were confirmed in vitro to be specific for cytomegalovirus antigens. Of the cluster scores, 85% to 95% were above 0 in a later analysis, which found that TCRs clustered in the first cohort also tended to co-occur in the 95 to 150 validation repertoires. In both the original and validation cohorts, the classifier was reported to diagnose cytomegalovirus status with high specificity and sensitivity.

As encoded in the germline V gene, CDR1 is SGHRS while CDR2 is YFSETQ. The CDR3, cysteine through phenylalanine, is 16 amino acids long. The kept DNA is CDR3 alone, 48 bases in frame from the first base. Germline trimming: 3 bases from V, 5 bases from J; junction bases outside gene matches: 8. The library was built by means of the immunoSEQ multiplex PCR assay. Processing in the source paper ran as follows. A statistical classification framework was built for diagnosing cytomegalovirus status from the catalog of TCR beta chain sequences. This is the immuneACCESS table as TCRdb keeps it, with only in-frame sequences that have V and J called. A part of the clones is gone; compared with another copy, unresolved V genes explain less than half, and the rest is unexplained. The V and J calls and clone size come from that table; D and trimming were worked out from the DNA. For this sample there are 130,000 to 150,000 clones; roughly nine tenths appear just once. The ten largest clonotypes hold about 3.1% of the sample.

Note on this clone: What this receptor recognizes is not known. The input lacks base qualities; no much larger clone sits a single base away.

Donors formed part of the validation cohort, which comprised over a hundred subjects and was distinct from the first cohort of under 850 subjects. The TCR was taken from a woman between 18 and 29 years old in good health and CMV-seropositive. The chain uses TRBV5-1 and TRBJ2-5; the junction holds 12 bases that match TRBD2. Sequenced input: PBMCs. The sequenced DNA: TGCGCCAGCAGCTCCGGACTAGCGGGGAAGGTGGAGACCCAGTACTTC. Translated, this is CASSSGLAGKVETQYF.